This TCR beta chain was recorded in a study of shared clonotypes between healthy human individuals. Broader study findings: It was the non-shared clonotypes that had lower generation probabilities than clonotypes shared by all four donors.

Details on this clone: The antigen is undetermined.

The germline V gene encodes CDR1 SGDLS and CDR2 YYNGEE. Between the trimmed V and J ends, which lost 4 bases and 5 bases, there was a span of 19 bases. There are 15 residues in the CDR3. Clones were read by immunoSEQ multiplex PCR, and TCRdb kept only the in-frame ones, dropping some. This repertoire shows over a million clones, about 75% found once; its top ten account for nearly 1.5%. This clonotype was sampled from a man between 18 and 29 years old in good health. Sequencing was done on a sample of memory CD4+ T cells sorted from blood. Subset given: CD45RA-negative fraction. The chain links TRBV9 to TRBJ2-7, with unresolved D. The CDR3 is CASSNSWNPGHEQYF. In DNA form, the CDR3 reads TGTGCCAGCAGCAACTCGTGGAACCCGGGCCACGAGCAGTACTTC.